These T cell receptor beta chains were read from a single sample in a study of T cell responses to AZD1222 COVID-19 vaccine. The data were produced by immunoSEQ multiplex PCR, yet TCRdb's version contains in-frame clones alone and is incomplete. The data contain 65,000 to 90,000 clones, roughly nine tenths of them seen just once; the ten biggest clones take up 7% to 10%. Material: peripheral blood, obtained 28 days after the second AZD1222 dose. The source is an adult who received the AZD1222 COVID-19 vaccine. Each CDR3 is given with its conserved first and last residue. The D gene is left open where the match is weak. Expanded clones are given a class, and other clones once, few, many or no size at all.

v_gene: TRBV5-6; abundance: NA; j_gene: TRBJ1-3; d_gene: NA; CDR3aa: CASSLSGPSGNTIYF; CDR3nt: TGTGCCAGCAGCTTGTCAGGGCCATCTGGAAACACCATATATTTT
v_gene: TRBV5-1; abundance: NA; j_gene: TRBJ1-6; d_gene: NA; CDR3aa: CASSQVGENSPLHF; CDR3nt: TGCGCCAGCAGCCAGGTTGGGGAGAATTCACCCCTCCACTTT
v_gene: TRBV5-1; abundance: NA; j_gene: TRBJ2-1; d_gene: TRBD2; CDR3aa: CASSLDGGSFNEQFF; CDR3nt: TGCGCCAGCAGCTTGGATGGCGGGAGCTTTAATGAGCAGTTCTTC
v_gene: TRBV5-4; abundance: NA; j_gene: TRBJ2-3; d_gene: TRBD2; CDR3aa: CASSDVAGGLDTQYF; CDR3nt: TGTGCCAGCAGCGACGTAGCGGGAGGGCTGGATACGCAGTATTTT
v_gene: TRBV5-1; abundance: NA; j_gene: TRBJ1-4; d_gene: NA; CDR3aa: CASSSLTGTNEKLFF; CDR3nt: TGCGCCAGCAGCTCACTGACAGGAACTAATGAAAAACTGTTTTTT
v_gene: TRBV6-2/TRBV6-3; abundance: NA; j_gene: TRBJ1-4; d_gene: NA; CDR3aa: CASSYPVPPAAATNEKLFF; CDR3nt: TGTGCCAGCAGTTACCCCGTACCACCCGCCGCTGCAACTAATGAAAAACTGTTTTTT
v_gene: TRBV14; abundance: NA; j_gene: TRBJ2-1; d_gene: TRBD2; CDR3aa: CASSPLAGAWSEQFF; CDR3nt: TGTGCCAGCAGCCCGCTAGCGGGAGCTTGGAGTGAGCAGTTCTTC
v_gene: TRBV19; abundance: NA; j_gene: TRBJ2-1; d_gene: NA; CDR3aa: CASKVLSSYNEQFF; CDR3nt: TGTGCCAGTAAAGTCCTAAGCTCCTACAATGAGCAGTTCTTC
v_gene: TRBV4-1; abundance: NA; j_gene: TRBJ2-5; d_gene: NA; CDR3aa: CASSLPGLGETQYF; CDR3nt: TGCGCCAGCAGCCTGCCCGGGTTGGGGGAGACCCAGTACTTC
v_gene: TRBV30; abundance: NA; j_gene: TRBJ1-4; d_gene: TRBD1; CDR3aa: CAWSTTRTGRPEKLFF; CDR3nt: TGTGCCTGGAGTACCACCCGGACAGGGCGTCCTGAAAAACTGTTTTTT
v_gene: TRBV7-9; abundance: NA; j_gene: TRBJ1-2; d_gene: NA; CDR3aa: CASSPGTSAYGYTF; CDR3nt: TGTGCCAGCAGCCCCGGGACATCCGCCTATGGCTACACCTTC
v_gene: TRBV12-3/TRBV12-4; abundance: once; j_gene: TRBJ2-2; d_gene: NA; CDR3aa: CASSPPTGELFF; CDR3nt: TGTGCCAGCAGTCCCCCCACCGGGGAGCTGTTTTTT
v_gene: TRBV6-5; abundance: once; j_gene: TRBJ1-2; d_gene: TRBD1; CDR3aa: CASRIGQGNYGYTF; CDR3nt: TGTGCCAGCAGGATAGGACAGGGGAACTATGGCTACACCTTC
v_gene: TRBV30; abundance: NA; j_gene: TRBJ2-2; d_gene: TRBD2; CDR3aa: CAWSEGRGSNTGELFF; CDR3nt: TGTGCCTGGAGCGAGGGGCGGGGGTCGAACACCGGGGAGCTGTTTTTT
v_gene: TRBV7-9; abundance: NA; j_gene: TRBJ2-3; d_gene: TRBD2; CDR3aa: CASSAKIGTSGGARDTQYF; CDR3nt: TGTGCCAGCAGCGCCAAGATTGGGACTAGCGGGGGGGCCAGAGATACGCAGTATTTT
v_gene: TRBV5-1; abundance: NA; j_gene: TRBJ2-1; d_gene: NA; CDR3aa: CASSLGGASYNEQFF; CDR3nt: TGCGCCAGCAGCTTGGGTGGGGCGTCCTACAATGAGCAGTTCTTC
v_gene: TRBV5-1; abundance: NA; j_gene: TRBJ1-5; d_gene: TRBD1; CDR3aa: CASSLGGAGGQPQHF; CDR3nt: TGCGCCAGCAGCTTGGGAGGGGCAGGGGGCCAGCCCCAGCATTTT
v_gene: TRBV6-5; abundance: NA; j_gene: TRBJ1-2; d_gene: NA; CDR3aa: CASSTHIGAPYGYTF; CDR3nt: TGTGCCAGCAGTACCCATATTGGGGCTCCCTATGGCTACACCTTC
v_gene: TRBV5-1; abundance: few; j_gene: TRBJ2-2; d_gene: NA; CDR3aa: CASSLSVQNTGELFF; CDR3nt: TGCGCCAGCAGCTTGTCAGTTCAGAACACCGGGGAGCTGTTTTTT
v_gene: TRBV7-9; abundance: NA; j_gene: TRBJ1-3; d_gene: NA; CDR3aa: CASSLDQGSSGNTIYF; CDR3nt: TGTGCCAGCAGCTTAGACCAGGGGAGCTCTGGAAACACCATATATTTT
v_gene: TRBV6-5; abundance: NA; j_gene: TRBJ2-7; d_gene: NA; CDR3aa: CASSYLRVGTGEQYF; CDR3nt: TGTGCCAGCAGTTACCTCCGGGTGGGGACGGGCGAGCAGTACTTC
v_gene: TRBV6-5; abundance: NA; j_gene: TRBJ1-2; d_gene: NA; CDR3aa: CASSYSSSSGGGYTF; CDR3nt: TGTGCCAGCAGTTACTCTTCGTCTTCTGGAGGCGGCTACACCTTC
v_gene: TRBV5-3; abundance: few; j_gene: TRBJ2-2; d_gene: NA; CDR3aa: CARNEGANTGELFF; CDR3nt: TGTGCCAGAAATGAGGGGGCGAACACCGGGGAGCTGTTTTTT
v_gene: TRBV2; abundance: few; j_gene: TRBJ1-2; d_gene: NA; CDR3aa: CASPTGELPYGYTF; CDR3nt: TGTGCCAGCCCGACAGGAGAATTACCCTATGGCTACACCTTC
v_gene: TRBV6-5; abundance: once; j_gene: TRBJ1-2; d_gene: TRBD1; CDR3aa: CASSRQGSVYGYTF; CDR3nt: TGTGCCAGCAGTCGACAGGGGAGTGTCTATGGCTACACCTTC
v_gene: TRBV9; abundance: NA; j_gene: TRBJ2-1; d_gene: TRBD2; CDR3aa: CASSESGKDYNEQFF; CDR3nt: TGTGCCAGCAGCGAGAGCGGGAAGGACTACAATGAGCAGTTCTTC
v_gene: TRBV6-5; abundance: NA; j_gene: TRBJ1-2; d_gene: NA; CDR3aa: CASRTSGYGYTF; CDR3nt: TGTGCCAGCAGAACATCTGGCTATGGCTACACCTTC
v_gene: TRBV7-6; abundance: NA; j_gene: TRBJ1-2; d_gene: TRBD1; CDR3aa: CASSFGDSGLYGYTF; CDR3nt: TGTGCCAGCAGCTTTGGGGACAGCGGGTTGTATGGCTACACCTTC
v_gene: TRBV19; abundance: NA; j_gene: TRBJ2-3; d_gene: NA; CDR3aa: CASSRLLGRGLSTDTQYF; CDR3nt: TGTGCCAGTAGCCGACTCCTGGGGCGGGGGCTAAGCACAGATACGCAGTATTTT
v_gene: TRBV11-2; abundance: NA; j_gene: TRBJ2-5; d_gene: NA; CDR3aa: CASSLDPRAPQYF; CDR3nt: TGTGCCAGCAGCTTAGATCCCAGGGCCCCCCAGTACTTC
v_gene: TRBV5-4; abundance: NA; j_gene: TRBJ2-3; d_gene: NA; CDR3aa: CASSLGGVQDSDTQYF; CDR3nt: TGTGCCAGCAGCTTGGGGGGGGTTCAAGACTCAGATACGCAGTATTTT
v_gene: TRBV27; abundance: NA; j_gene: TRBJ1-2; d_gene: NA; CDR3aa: CASSLSGVGYGYTF; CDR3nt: TGTGCCAGCAGTTTATCTGGGGTCGGCTATGGCTACACCTTC
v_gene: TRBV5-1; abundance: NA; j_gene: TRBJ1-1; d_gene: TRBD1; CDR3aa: CASSVRGVNTEAFF; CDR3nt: TGCGCCAGCAGCGTCAGGGGGGTGAACACTGAAGCTTTCTTT
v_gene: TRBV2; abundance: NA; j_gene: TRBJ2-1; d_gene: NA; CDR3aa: CARDQGWYNEQFF; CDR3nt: TGTGCCAGAGACCAGGGCTGGTACAATGAGCAGTTCTTC
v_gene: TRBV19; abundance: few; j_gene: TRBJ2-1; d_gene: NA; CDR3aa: CASSTSGGPYNEQFF; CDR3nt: TGTGCCAGTAGTACCTCGGGGGGCCCCTACAATGAGCAGTTCTTC
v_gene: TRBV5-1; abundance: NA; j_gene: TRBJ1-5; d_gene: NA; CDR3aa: CASSPEGVQPQHF; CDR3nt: TGCGCCAGCAGCCCCGAAGGGGTTCAGCCCCAGCATTTT